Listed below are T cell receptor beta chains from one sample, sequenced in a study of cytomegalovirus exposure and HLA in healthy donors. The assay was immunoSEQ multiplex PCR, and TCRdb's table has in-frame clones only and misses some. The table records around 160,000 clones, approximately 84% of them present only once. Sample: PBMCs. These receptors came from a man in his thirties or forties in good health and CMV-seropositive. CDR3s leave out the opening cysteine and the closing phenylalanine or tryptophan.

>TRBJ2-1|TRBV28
ASRRAGAAPRDEQF
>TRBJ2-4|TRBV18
ASSPLLAGGPTNIQY
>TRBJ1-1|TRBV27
ASSSPGGNTEAF
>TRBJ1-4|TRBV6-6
ASSAGTGSEKLF
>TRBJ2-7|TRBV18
ASSPAGTGVPYEQY
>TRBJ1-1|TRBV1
TSSQYGSAGGEAF
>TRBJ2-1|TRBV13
ASSLVANEQF
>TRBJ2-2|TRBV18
ASSNSGGTGELF
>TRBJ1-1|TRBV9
ASSFMTGGAEAF
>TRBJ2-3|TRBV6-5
ASSYTRLGSTDTQY
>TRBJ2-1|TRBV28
ASSLSLTAGAYNEQF
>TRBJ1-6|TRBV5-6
ASSLPGTNSPLH
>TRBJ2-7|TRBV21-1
ASSKPSTAYEQY
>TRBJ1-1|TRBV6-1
ASSARGLTEDRGGNSRAF
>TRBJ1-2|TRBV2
ASSTGATNYGYT
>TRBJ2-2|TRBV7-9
ASSLTGLTGELF